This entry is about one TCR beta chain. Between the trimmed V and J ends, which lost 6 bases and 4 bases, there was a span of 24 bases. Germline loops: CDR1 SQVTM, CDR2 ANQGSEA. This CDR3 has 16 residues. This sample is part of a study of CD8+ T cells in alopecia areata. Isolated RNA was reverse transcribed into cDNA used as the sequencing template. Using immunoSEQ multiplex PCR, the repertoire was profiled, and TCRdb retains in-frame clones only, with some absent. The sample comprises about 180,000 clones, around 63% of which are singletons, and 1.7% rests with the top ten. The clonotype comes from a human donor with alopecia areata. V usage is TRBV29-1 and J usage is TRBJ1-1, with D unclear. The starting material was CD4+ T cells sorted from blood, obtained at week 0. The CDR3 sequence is CSVVRGGLRGGTEAFF. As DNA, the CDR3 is TGCAGCGTGGTCCGGGGAGGACTACGGGGAGGCACTGAAGCTTTCTTT.